This T cell receptor beta chain was recovered during a study of blood T cell repertoires in COVID-19. Original handling: For nucleated cells, counts were estimated from reference gene primer amplification. Clones were read by immunoSEQ multiplex PCR, and TCRdb kept only the in-frame ones, dropping some. The D gene and trimming were derived from the DNA, and the V and J assignments and clone size from that table. The table records tens of thousands of clones, around 91% of them present only once. This clone was seen more than once but under ten times. Looked up from germline, CDR1 is GTSNPN and CDR2 is SVGIG (reference sequence). The CDR3 has 14 amino acids. V gave up 4 bases and J gave up 4 bases, with 13 bases separating them.

This clonotype was obtained from a man aged 50 or older with acute or convalescent COVID-19. Sequencing was done on a sample of peripheral blood. V usage is TRBV30 and J usage is TRBJ1-4, with TRBD1 as a possible D gene (5 bases). The CDR3 sequence is CAWNRAGDNEKLFF. DNA for the CDR3: TGTGCCTGGAATAGGGCGGGGGATAATGAAAAACTGTTTTTT.